This T cell receptor beta chain appears in the sequencing data of a study of human T cells and chemical hapten exposure. Study overall: Diphenylcyclopropenone was applied weekly to patients' scalps across the approximately 25-week study.

Time point noted: patch test 1, 2 weeks after DPC sensitization. Noted treatment: therapeutic diphenylcyclopropenone sensitization with weekly scalp DPC. Germline assignment: CDR1 DFQATT and CDR2 SNEGSKA (reference sequence). The V end was cut by 5 bases, the J end by 1 base, with 5 bases between. The CDR3 runs to 11 residues. MiXCR was run by TCRdb on the RACE reads, yielding one entry per CDR3 protein. In the table there are some 91,000 distinct CDR3 sequences, 12% of which are singletons. This clonotype was found a few times. This clonotype was sampled from a woman in her thirties or forties with alopecia areata. Some clones in this sample may be carry-over from other donors' samples. Sequenced here: whole blood, sampled in connection with sensitization to the hapten diphenylcyclopropenone (DPC). V is TRBV20-1 and J is TRBJ1-1; no definite D call. CDR3 protein: CSAQENTEAFF. CDR3 DNA: TGCAGTGCTCAGGAGAACACTGAAGCTTTCTTT.